The table lists the clone carrying this T cell receptor (beta chain) with a count of one. Its target is not known. There are 14 residues in the CDR3. V lost 3 bases and J 6 bases, leaving 16 bases between the germline ends. CDR1 is SGHRS and CDR2 is YFSETQ in the germline V gene. Unique molecular identifiers featured in each of the TCR beta cDNA libraries. TCRdb called the PCR reads again in MiXCR, with one record for every CDR3 protein. The table lists roughly 670,000 distinct CDR3 sequences, approximately 60% of them singletons. This sample stems from a study of post-analysis software for immune sequencing data. Study conclusions and caveats: Normalized Chao1 diversity was significantly reduced in patients versus controls. Relative to controls, patients had five TRBV segments at higher frequency, with TRBV5-6, TRBV5-1 and TRBV20-1 among these.

This chain uses TRBV5-1 with TRBJ2-7; D is unresolved. The sample comprised blood. The receptor's source is a girl aged 2 to 9 with multiple sclerosis. CDR3 protein: CASSSLSGELEQYF. CDR3 sequence (DNA): TGCGCCAGCAGCTCGCTTAGTGGAGAGCTCGAGCAGTACTTC.